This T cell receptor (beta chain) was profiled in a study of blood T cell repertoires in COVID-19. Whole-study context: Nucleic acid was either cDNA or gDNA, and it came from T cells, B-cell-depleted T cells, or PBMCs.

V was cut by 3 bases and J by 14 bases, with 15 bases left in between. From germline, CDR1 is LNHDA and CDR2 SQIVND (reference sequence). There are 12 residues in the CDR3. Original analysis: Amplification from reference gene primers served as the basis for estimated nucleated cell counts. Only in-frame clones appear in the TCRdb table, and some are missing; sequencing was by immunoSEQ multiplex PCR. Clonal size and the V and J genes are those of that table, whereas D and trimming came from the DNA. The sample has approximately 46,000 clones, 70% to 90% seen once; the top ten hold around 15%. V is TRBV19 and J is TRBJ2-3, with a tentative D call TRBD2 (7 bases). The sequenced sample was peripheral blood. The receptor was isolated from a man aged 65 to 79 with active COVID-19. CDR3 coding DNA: TGTGCCAGTAGTATCTCGCGGGGGCGAGTGTATTTT. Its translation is CASSISRGRVYF.